Sequencing of this T cell receptor (beta chain) was carried out in a study of T-cell reconstitution after alpha-beta-depleted transplantation in children. The authors prepared the TCRbeta library with unique molecular identifiers. MiXCR was run by TCRdb on the PCR reads, yielding one entry per CDR3 protein. The table lists almost 20,000 distinct CDR3 sequences, 10% to 15% of them singletons. With 5 bases clipped from V and 1 base from J, the junction kept 5 bases outside the gene matches. The CDR3 has 14 residues. Germline V gives CDR1 DFQATT, CDR2 SNEGSKA (reference sequence). The sample holds many counts of this clonotype. Its target is not known. The study, taken as a whole, reports: At day 60, the high TCRbeta diversity found in some patients originated from recipient T cells and thymic progenitors that had survived. Counts and diversity of T cells one year after transplant came mostly from newly produced T cells. The study reportedly traced alpha-beta T cells about two months after transplant to several hundred expanded graft clones.

This rearrangement joins TRBV20-1 to TRBJ2-7; 10 nucleotides agree with TRBD1. The sample here was PBMCs, mostly from graft donor cells, taken 60 days after TCRalphabeta/CD19-depleted stem cell transplant. The receptor's source is a female patient younger than 10 who had a stem cell transplant for congenital amegakaryocytic thrombocytopenia, so the T cells may come from the graft donor. CDR3 in DNA: TGCAGTGCTTTTGGGGACAGGGGATCCTACGAGCAGTACTTC. This gives the protein CSAFGDRGSYEQYF.